The clone carrying this T cell receptor beta chain was found once. With iRepertoire HTBI primers and Arm-PCR of CDR3 regions, TCR beta libraries were built. From the multiplex PCR reads, TCRdb called clonotypes with MiXCR, one entry per CDR3 protein. The sample lists a few hundred thousand distinct CDR3 sequences; approximately 16% were seen once. The time point was: newly diagnosed GD, antithyroid drugs for less than 3 months. PBMC RNA served as the TCR library source. V trimming: 1 base; J trimming: 6 bases; junction bases outside the gene matches: 4. The germline V gene encodes CDR1 DFQATT and CDR2 SNEGSKA (reference sequence). The CDR3 is made up of 14 amino acids. This entry comes from a study of regulatory T cells in long-lasting Graves disease. This sample was shared with a second study, whose subject was T cells in Graves' hyperthyroidism and ophthalmopathy. That work adds: Pregnant or lactating patients were excluded, as were those with uncontrolled infection or other autoimmune disease. The model foresaw ophthalmopathy a median about 6.1 months prior to onset.

The TCR comes from a woman under 30 with Graves disease. The sequencing here drew on peripheral blood mononuclear cells (PBMCs), taken at new diagnosis, from a patient treated with antithyroid drugs. The V call is TRBV20-1, the J call TRBJ2-7; TRBD1 aligns across 12 bases. The CDR3 bases are TGCAGTGCTAGAGGGGACAGGGGGCCGGGCGAGCAGTACTTC. Its translation is CSARGDRGPGEQYF.